A selection of T cell receptor beta chains follows, all from one sample in a study of T-cell memory formation after mild COVID-19. In TCRdb, the 5' RACE reads were re-called with MiXCR into one record per CDR3 protein. The sample comprises 450,000 to 700,000 distinct CDR3 sequences, approximately 19% of which are singletons, and about 12% rests with the top ten. Sequencing was done on a sample of PBMCs or a T cell subset sorted from them (not recorded which). These receptors all stem from an adult woman who had mild COVID-19 (a few samples of this study predate the infection). Cell type and time point are not known. Each CDR3 is given with its conserved first and last residue. A D gene is named only where the DNA matches it firmly. A row's size may be missing; if present it is once, few, many or a size class.

D: TRBD2
V: TRBV24-1
J: TRBJ2-1
size: few
DNA: TGTGCCACCAGTGATTTAAGGGCGGGAGGTTTTGAGCAGTTCTTC
CDR3: CATSDLRAGGFEQFF

D: TRBD2
V: TRBV18
J: TRBJ2-1
size: NA
DNA: TGTGCCAGCTCACCCCGGGGAGGGGAAAAGTCCTACAATGAGCAGTTCTTC
CDR3: CASSPRGGEKSYNEQFF

D: NA
V: TRBV7-3
J: TRBJ2-2
size: few
DNA: TGTGCCAGCAGCTTACAGGGTCGAGGAACCGGGGAGCTGTTTTTT
CDR3: CASSLQGRGTGELFF

D: NA
V: TRBV4-2
J: TRBJ1-1
size: many
DNA: TGTGCCAGCAGCCAAGTTATCGGTGGACTTCGCACTGAAGCTTTCTTT
CDR3: CASSQVIGGLRTEAFF

D: NA
V: TRBV9
J: TRBJ2-3
size: few
DNA: TGTGCCAGCAGCTCCCGGAGCAGCGCGACAGATACGCAGTATTTT
CDR3: CASSSRSSATDTQYF

D: NA
V: TRBV5-1
J: TRBJ2-1
size: NA
DNA: TGCGCCAGCAGCTTGGACCCTCACAATGAGCAGTTCTTC
CDR3: CASSLDPHNEQFF

D: NA
V: TRBV11-2
J: TRBJ2-3
size: once
DNA: TGTGCCAGCAGCTTAGTGCTTAACAGGGCCGGTGGTACGCAGTATTTT
CDR3: CASSLVLNRAGGTQYF

D: NA
V: TRBV6-2/TRBV6-3
J: TRBJ1-4
size: NA
DNA: TGTGCCAGCGGGACCCGGGGGAAACTGTTTTTT
CDR3: CASGTRGKLFF

D: NA
V: TRBV12-3/TRBV12-4
J: TRBJ2-1
size: few
DNA: TGTGCCAGCAGCGATAGCAACTCCTACAATGAGCAGTTCTTC
CDR3: CASSDSNSYNEQFF

D: NA
V: TRBV11-2
J: TRBJ2-3
size: few
DNA: TGTGCCAGCAGCTTATTCGTGCCCCCCACAGATACGCAGTATTTT
CDR3: CASSLFVPPTDTQYF

D: TRBD2
V: TRBV12-3/TRBV12-4
J: TRBJ2-7
size: once
DNA: TGTGCCAGCAGTTTACCGGGAGGTTTCGCCTACGAGCAGTACTTC
CDR3: CASSLPGGFAYEQYF

D: TRBD1
V: TRBV29-1
J: TRBJ2-2
size: NA
DNA: TGCAGCGCGGTCCGGGACAGGGGCACCGGGGAGCTGTTTTTT
CDR3: CSAVRDRGTGELFF

D: TRBD2
V: TRBV6-5
J: TRBJ2-1
size: NA
DNA: TGTGCCAGCAGTTACTTGGCTAGCGGGGAGCAGTTCTTC
CDR3: CASSYLASGEQFF

D: TRBD1
V: TRBV5-4
J: TRBJ1-1
size: few
DNA: TGTGCCAGCAGCGTGGGGACAGGAGGGAGAACTGAAGCTTTCTTT
CDR3: CASSVGTGGRTEAFF

D: TRBD2
V: TRBV5-1
J: TRBJ2-1
size: NA
DNA: TGCGCCAGCAGCAAAACTAGCGGGGGGGCCAATGAGCAGTTCTTC
CDR3: CASSKTSGGANEQFF

D: TRBD1
V: TRBV28
J: TRBJ2-4
size: NA
DNA: TGTGCCAGCAGTGGGGACAGCATAAACATTCAGTACTTC
CDR3: CASSGDSINIQYF

D: NA
V: TRBV20-1
J: TRBJ2-7
size: NA
DNA: TGCAGTGCTAGACCTGCTTCCCTCTACGAGCAGTACTTC
CDR3: CSARPASLYEQYF

D: TRBD1
V: TRBV2
J: TRBJ1-1
size: few
DNA: TGTGCCAGCAGCCAGACAGGGACGGCTTTCTTT
CDR3: CASSQTGTAFF

D: NA
V: TRBV2
J: TRBJ2-5
size: few
DNA: TGTGCCAGCACACCATTCCAGGAGACCCAGTACTTC
CDR3: CASTPFQETQYF

D: NA
V: TRBV21-1
J: TRBJ2-5
size: NA
DNA: TGTGCCAGCAGGGAAGGGTGGACTCAAGGAGGAGAGACCCAGTACTTC
CDR3: CASREGWTQGGETQYF

D: NA
V: TRBV20-1
J: TRBJ2-2
size: few
DNA: TGCATCGTCCCCGGGAGAACGAGCACCGGGGAGCTGTTTTTT
CDR3: CIVPGRTSTGELFF

D: NA
V: TRBV5-1
J: TRBJ1-2
size: NA
DNA: TGCGCCAGCAGCTTGGAGGGACGGCTTAGTGTCGGCTACACCTTC
CDR3: CASSLEGRLSVGYTF

D: TRBD2
V: TRBV5-4
J: TRBJ2-3
size: few
DNA: TGTGCCAGCAGCTGGACTAGCGGGAAGTCCGATACGCAGTATTTT
CDR3: CASSWTSGKSDTQYF

D: TRBD2
V: TRBV2
J: TRBJ2-1
size: NA
DNA: TGTGCCAGCAGTGAATGGGGACCGGGACTAGCCTACAATGAGCAGTTCTTC
CDR3: CASSEWGPGLAYNEQFF

D: TRBD2
V: TRBV6-1
J: TRBJ2-7
size: many
DNA: TGTGCCAGCAGTGCCCGAACGACTAGCGGGCCTCGGTACGAGCAGTACTTC
CDR3: CASSARTTSGPRYEQYF

D: NA
V: TRBV7-9
J: TRBJ1-2
size: few
DNA: TGTGCCAGCAGCCTAGGGTACTATGGCTACACCTTC
CDR3: CASSLGYYGYTF

D: NA
V: TRBV7-8
J: TRBJ1-3
size: NA
DNA: TGTGCCAGCAGCTTATGGTCACAGGGAGGGGGAAACACCATATATTTT
CDR3: CASSLWSQGGGNTIYF

D: TRBD2
V: TRBV5-1
J: TRBJ2-1
size: many
DNA: TGCGCCAGCAGCTTGGGGGAGCTAGCGGTAACCTACAATGAGCAGTTCTTC
CDR3: CASSLGELAVTYNEQFF

D: NA
V: TRBV3-1
J: TRBJ1-3
size: NA
DNA: TGTGCCAGCAGCCAGGGGGGGACGCAACGCTCTGGAAACACCATATATTTT
CDR3: CASSQGGTQRSGNTIYF

D: NA
V: TRBV27
J: TRBJ2-7
size: NA
DNA: TGTGCCAGCAGTTTATTTGGCGGCTCCTACGAGCAGTACTTC
CDR3: CASSLFGGSYEQYF

D: NA
V: TRBV12-3/TRBV12-4
J: TRBJ2-5
size: few
DNA: TGTGCCAGCAAGATCGGGGCAGGGGAGACCCAGTACTTC
CDR3: CASKIGAGETQYF

D: TRBD1
V: TRBV12-3/TRBV12-4
J: TRBJ1-2
size: few
DNA: TGTGCCAGCAGTCCACAATACCAGACAGGGCGCTATGGCTACACCTTC
CDR3: CASSPQYQTGRYGYTF

D: TRBD2
V: TRBV4-3
J: TRBJ2-5
size: many
DNA: TGCGCCAGCAGCCAGAGAGGCGGGAGCGAGACCCAGTACTTC
CDR3: CASSQRGGSETQYF

D: NA
V: TRBV6-1
J: TRBJ1-6
size: few
DNA: TGTGCCAGCAGTATCGACAGAAGCTCCTATAATTCACCCCTCCACTTT
CDR3: CASSIDRSSYNSPLHF

D: TRBD2
V: TRBV7-2
J: TRBJ2-5
size: NA
DNA: TGTGCCAGCAGCACCGCTAGCGGGGGGGCCGAGGAGACCCAGTACTTC
CDR3: CASSTASGGAEETQYF

D: NA
V: TRBV7-2
J: TRBJ1-2
size: NA
DNA: TGTGCCAGCAGCTTATTCGTACGGGGGAACGGCTACACCTTC
CDR3: CASSLFVRGNGYTF

D: TRBD2
V: TRBV24-1
J: TRBJ2-1
size: few
DNA: TGTGCCACCAGTGAGTCGGGGGGTGAAAATGAGCAGTTCTTC
CDR3: CATSESGGENEQFF

D: NA
V: TRBV20-1
J: TRBJ1-5
size: NA
DNA: TGCAGTGCTAACCGGGGCGGGGGAAATCAGCCCCAGCATTTT
CDR3: CSANRGGGNQPQHF

D: TRBD1
V: TRBV7-2
J: TRBJ2-1
size: NA
DNA: TGTGCCAGCACCGTGGGACAGGGAATTATCAATGAGCAGTTCTTC
CDR3: CASTVGQGIINEQFF

D: NA
V: TRBV11-2
J: TRBJ1-2
size: once
DNA: TGTGCCAGCAGCTTAGATCAGGGTTTCTATGGCTACACCTTC
CDR3: CASSLDQGFYGYTF

D: NA
V: TRBV25-1
J: TRBJ2-7
size: few
DNA: TGTGCCAGCACCGAAACCGGGACCCTGGGCGAGCAGTACTTC
CDR3: CASTETGTLGEQYF

D: TRBD2
V: TRBV5-4
J: TRBJ2-2
size: NA
DNA: TGTGCCAGCAGGCCTACTAGCGGGAGCTACACCGGGGAGCTGTTTTTT
CDR3: CASRPTSGSYTGELFF

D: NA
V: TRBV30
J: TRBJ1-1
size: NA
DNA: TGTGCCTGGAAAACTCCGGGACGGAAAAGATTGAACACTGAAGCTTTCTTT
CDR3: CAWKTPGRKRLNTEAFF

D: NA
V: TRBV12-3/TRBV12-4
J: TRBJ1-5
size: NA
DNA: TGTGCCAGCAGCCCTACCCAAGGAGGGATGCCCCAGCATTTT
CDR3: CASSPTQGGMPQHF

D: TRBD1
V: TRBV6-6
J: TRBJ1-1
size: NA
DNA: TGTGCCAGCAGACAAACCGACAGGGGGGACACTGAAGCTTTCTTT
CDR3: CASRQTDRGDTEAFF

D: NA
V: TRBV5-1
J: TRBJ1-6
size: NA
DNA: TGCGCCAGCAGCAGCGGGCCTACAGGGACCCTCCACTTT
CDR3: CASSSGPTGTLHF

D: TRBD2
V: TRBV20-1
J: TRBJ2-5
size: NA
DNA: TGCAGTGCTAGAGACGGAGGACTAGCGGGACATCAAGAGACCCAGTACTTC
CDR3: CSARDGGLAGHQETQYF

D: NA
V: TRBV4-1
J: TRBJ2-2
size: few
DNA: TGCGCCAGCAGCCACGGAGGGGGCGGCCCCGGGGAGCTGTTTTTT
CDR3: CASSHGGGGPGELFF

D: NA
V: TRBV7-8
J: TRBJ2-7
size: few
DNA: TGTGCCAGCAGCTCTCTGGGGGGCGGGGACCTCTCCTACGAGCAGTACTTC
CDR3: CASSSLGGGDLSYEQYF

D: NA
V: TRBV4-2
J: TRBJ1-5
size: NA
DNA: TGTGCCAGCAGCCAAGACGTCCAGGGACCAAATCAGCCCCAGCATTTT
CDR3: CASSQDVQGPNQPQHF

D: NA
V: TRBV29-1
J: TRBJ2-7
size: few
DNA: TGCAGCGTTGATAAGGGATACGAGCAGTACTTC
CDR3: CSVDKGYEQYF

D: NA
V: TRBV29-1
J: TRBJ2-7
size: few
DNA: TGCAGCGTTGAAAGGCGAAGTTCCACCGGCTCCTACGAGCAGTACTTC
CDR3: CSVERRSSTGSYEQYF

D: NA
V: TRBV7-2
J: TRBJ2-1
size: NA
DNA: TGTGCCAGCAGCCCGCCGGAGGGGTACAATGAGCAGTTCTTC
CDR3: CASSPPEGYNEQFF